This is a list of T cell receptor beta chains from one sample in a study of human T cells and chemical hapten exposure. TCRdb ran MiXCR on the RACE reads and lists one entry per CDR3 protein. This table has under 120,000 distinct CDR3 sequences, 11% appearing once. The material sequenced was whole blood, taken in connection with sensitization to the hapten diphenylcyclopropenone (DPC). The receptors were gathered from a woman aged 35 to 49 with alopecia areata. Some clones in this sample may be carry-over from other donors' samples. Both conserved end residues are part of each CDR3.

CDR3	V
CASSKGASGPNTDTQYF	TRBV21-1
CASSWTRGLGTDTQYF	TRBV7-9
CASSKLMNTEAFF	TRBV6-1
CASSVVDTGELFF	TRBV9
CASSRSWVEDSPLHF	TRBV6-5
CASSQDRGHYGYTF	TRBV4-3
CASSARAGAANTGELFF	TRBV7-2
CASSSPGTGEETQYF	TRBV11-3
CASSARPGGEKPGNTIYF	TRBV2
CASSKDLEPRAKNIQYF	TRBV21-1
CASSLLQGYNEQFF	TRBV12-3/TRBV12-4
CASRPGTARSIQYF	TRBV28
CASSLGSNSYNEQFF	TRBV7-8
CSAPLQGPYNEQFF	TRBV20-1
CASSTGQGAVSGANVLTF	TRBV5-4
CASSVHDSNYGYTF	TRBV9
CASSLARGGTQYF	TRBV7-2
CASSELAEQYF	TRBV2
CASSLSHLGKGNRTF	TRBV11-2
CSVGGGQGGHEQYF	TRBV29-1
CASSPGTREFF	TRBV11-2
CSASSGVNTEAFF	TRBV20-1
CASTRTSGSGEETQYF	TRBV10-2
CASSFSGLAGNEQYF	TRBV28
CASSQGDDTQYF	TRBV4-2
CASSPSRRGRNEKLFF	TRBV28
CASSQALAGDYNEQFF	TRBV4-3
CASSSGWGGKTQYF	TRBV28
CASSDGPSRVEHF	TRBV2
CASSTGGYEQYF	TRBV5-6
CANGRGSTDTQYF	TRBV28
CASSLAGSSYNEQFF	TRBV7-9
CASSDFTGRNTGELFF	TRBV2
CASGSADTQYF	TRBV3-1
CASTLRDRGFQPQHF	TRBV7-8
CASSDPPRIGGYTF	TRBV6-4
CSVDVGRGNGYTF	TRBV29-1
CASGSGTSQDTQYF	TRBV12-5
CASTTQVGGGSYEQYF	TRBV19
CASVGKINEQFF	TRBV7-7
CASSLSQGSSGANVLTF	TRBV12-3/TRBV12-4